Following are 22 T cell receptor beta chains from one sample sequenced in a study of vaccination and CD4 T cells after COVID-19. No antigen is known for these receptors. The Oncomine TCR Beta short-read assay sequenced DNA from cultured CD4+ T cells. TCRdb re-analysed the PCR reads in MiXCR, keeping a single row per CDR3 protein. Counted here are around 20,000 distinct CDR3 sequences, around 60% occurring once; the ten biggest clones make up around 6.6%. Stated treatment: 10-day PBMC culture with coronavirus spike peptide pools or control peptides (ViraFEST assay). The specimen was CD4+ T cells from blood, cultured in vitro, collected before SARS-CoV-2 vaccination. Source of these receptors: a human donor who had recovered from COVID-19.

V gene TRBV10-3 combines with J gene TRBJ2-7, with no clear D. The germline V and J ends were trimmed by 6 bases and 0 bases, with 12 bases remaining between them. Germline CDR1 reads ENHRY; CDR2 reads SYGVKD. CDR3 length: 14 amino acids. CDR3 in amino acids: CAIRAAKASYEQYF. The CDR3 region has the DNA TGTGCCATCAGGGCGGCTAAGGCCTCCTACGAGCAGTACTTC.

This clonotype was seen only a few times. The chain is built from TRBV20-1 and TRBJ2-1, with TRBD2 as a possible D gene (6 bases). Germline CDR1 DFQATT, CDR2 SNEGSKA (reference sequence). This CDR3 has 14 residues. Trimming pared 5 bases from V and 5 bases from J, leaving 16 bases between. The CDR3 region has the DNA TGCAGTGCTGGGAATCCGCGCGGGAACAATGAGCAGTTCTTC. Translated: CSAGNPRGNNEQFF.

The rearrangement uses TRBV11-2 and TRBJ2-3; D is undetermined. This CDR3 is 14 amino acids long. V lost 3 bases and J 0 bases, leaving 7 bases between the germline ends. Germline V gene data show CDR1 as SGHAT and CDR2 as FQNNGV. CDR3: CASSFRRSTDTQYF. CDR3 coding DNA: TGTGCCAGCAGCTTTCGGCGGAGCACAGATACGCAGTATTTT.

The chain employs TRBV29-1 and TRBJ1-1, with D unclear. V was pared by 6 bases and J by 0 bases, with 11 bases between. The V gene's germline CDR1 is SQVTM and CDR2 ANQGSEA. This CDR3 has 13 amino acids. CDR3 sequence reads: CSVGGQMNTEAFF. CDR3 DNA sequence: TGCAGCGTGGGAGGCCAAATGAACACTGAAGCTTTCTTT. Full variable domain (rest looked up from reference TRBV29-1 and TRBJ1-1): SAVISQKPSRDICQRGTSLTIQCQVDSQVTMMFWYRQQPGQSLTLIATANQGSEATYESGFVIDKFPISRPNLTFSTLTVSNMSPEDSSIYLCSVGGQMNTEAFFGQGTRLTVV.

The chain employs TRBV5-1 and TRBJ1-1; the D gene is possibly TRBD1 (5 bases). V was clipped by 4 bases and J by 3 bases, with 19 bases between them. This CDR3 has 16 amino acids. CDR1 is SGHRS, CDR2 YFSETQ, per germline. DNA of the CDR3: TGCGCCAGCAGCCTGAGAGTGGGGGTTGAGGACACTGAAGCTTTCTTT. Translated: CASSLRVGVEDTEAFF. Together with reference TRBV5-1 and TRBJ1-1, the CDR3 gives the full variable domain: KAGVTQTPRYLIKTRGQQVTLSCSPISGHRSVSWYQQTPGQGLQFLFEYFSETQRNKGNFPGRFSGRQFSNSRSEMNVSTLELGDSALYLCASSLRVGVEDTEAFFGQGTRLTVV.

The rearrangement links TRBV24-1 to TRBJ2-5; 7 nucleotides line up with TRBD1. The CDR3 is made up of 17 amino acids. Germline V gene sequence: CDR1 KGHDR, CDR2 SFDVKD. J lost 2 bases, V lost 4 bases, and 12 bases had no gene match. The DNA of the CDR3 is TGTGCCACCAGTGAGCCACAGGGGAAGGGGGTACAAGAGACCCAGTACTTC. It yields the protein CATSEPQGKGVQETQYF.

The rearrangement uses TRBV30 and TRBJ2-5; weak D call: TRBD1 (8 bases). Trimming removed 2 bases from V and 2 bases from J, with 15 bases in between. This CDR3 comprises 15 residues. The germline CDR1 and CDR2 sequences are GTSNPN and SVGIG (reference sequence). CDR3 in amino acids: CAWSTGQGGQETQYF. CDR3 DNA: TGTGCCTGGAGTACCGGACAGGGAGGGCAAGAGACCCAGTACTTC.

The chain is built from TRBV30 and TRBJ1-5; D is uncertain. V was shortened by 0 bases and J by 3 bases, with 6 bases between the two germline ends. The germline V gene encodes CDR1 GTSNPN and CDR2 SVGIG (reference sequence). This CDR3 has 13 residues. The CDR3 nucleotides are TGTGCCTGGAGTGTCCAGAACAATCAGCCCCAGCATTTT. The encoded protein is CAWSVQNNQPQHF.

This clonotype showed up just once. This sequence joins TRBV5-5 and TRBJ2-3; weak D call: TRBD1 (5 bases). V gave up 4 bases and J gave up 8 bases, with 20 bases separating them. This CDR3 contains 15 residues. The germline gives CDR1 SGHKS, CDR2 YYEKEE (reference sequence). This CDR3 reads CASSLYQTSRATQYF. For the CDR3, the DNA is TGTGCCAGCAGCCTATACCAAACGAGCAGGGCTACGCAGTATTTT.

CDR3 protein: CASSRDREYNEQFF. The CDR3 bases are TGTGCCAGTAGTAGAGACAGGGAGTACAATGAGCAGTTCTTC. The V call is TRBV19, the J call TRBJ2-1, with 7 bases identical to TRBD1. The CDR3 is 14 amino acids. From germline, CDR1 is LNHDA and CDR2 SQIVND (reference sequence). The junction had 4 bases not matched to a gene; V was cut back by 4 bases and J by 4 bases.

This chain links TRBV19 with TRBJ2-1; possibly TRBD2 for D (5 bases). Trimming removed 4 bases at V and 0 bases at J, with 16 bases between. This CDR3 has 17 residues. Germline CDR1 reads LNHDA; CDR2 reads SQIVND (reference sequence). CDR3 sequence reads: CASSRVGRSGSYNEQFF. The CDR3 DNA reads TGTGCCAGTAGTAGAGTCGGAAGAAGCGGCTCCTACAATGAGCAGTTCTTC.

This clonotype was recorded only once. The V call is TRBV28, the J call TRBJ1-1; D perhaps matches TRBD1 (6 bases). Per the germline V gene, CDR1 is MDHEN and CDR2 is SYDVKM. The CDR3 consists of 13 residues. V lost 6 bases and J lost 6, with 14 bases in between. In DNA, the CDR3 is TGTGCCAGCAGAGTCGGGGGGGGCCCTGAAGCTTTCTTT. Its translation: CASRVGGGPEAFF.

In DNA form, the CDR3 reads TGCAGTGCTAGAGATCGGTCAGGGTTAAGTGGCTACACCTTC. This sequence encodes CSARDRSGLSGYTF. This sequence joins TRBV20-1 and TRBJ1-2; the D gene is possibly TRBD1 (5 bases). Germline lookup yields CDR1 DFQATT and CDR2 SNEGSKA (reference sequence). V lost 0 bases to trimming and J lost 7 bases, with 15 bases between them. The CDR3 totals 14 residues.

V is TRBV24-1 and J is TRBJ2-7; D perhaps matches TRBD2 (5 bases). Trimming removed 1 base at V and 5 bases at J, with 8 bases between. Germline-derived CDR1 and CDR2 are KGHDR and SFDVKD. This CDR3 comprises 13 residues. CDR3 loop: CATSDFKGDEQYF. The CDR3 nucleotides are TGTGCCACCAGTGATTTTAAGGGAGACGAGCAGTACTTC.

The chain uses TRBV28 and TRBJ2-1; D is unclear. The germline CDR1 and CDR2 sequences are MDHEN and SYDVKM. The CDR3 runs to 12 residues. The V end lost 5 bases, the J end lost 8 bases, and 10 bases lay between the germline ends. As DNA, the CDR3 is TGTGCCAGCAGTAGAAGTTTAGATGAGCAGTTCTTC. It translates to CASSRSLDEQFF. Full variable domain (remainder filled in from reference TRBV28 and TRBJ2-1): DVKVTQSSRYLVKRTGEKVFLECVQDMDHENMFWYRQDPGLGLRLIYFSYDVKMKEKGDIPEGYSVSREKKERFSLILESASTNQTSMYLCASSRSLDEQFFGPGTRLTVL.

The J gene is TRBJ2-4, the V gene TRBV7-2; 9 bases are a match to TRBD1. Germline values: CDR1 SGHTA, CDR2 FQGNSA. Trimming took 5 bases from V and 8 from J; bases not matched to a gene: 10. This CDR3 region has 15 residues. The CDR3 reads CASSASRDRVHIQYF. In nucleotides, the CDR3 is TGTGCCAGCAGCGCATCCCGGGACAGGGTTCACATTCAGTACTTC.

The rearrangement links TRBV6-2 or TRBV6-3 to TRBJ1-2; no clear D gene. Germline CDR1 and CDR2: MNHEY and SVGEGT. Trimming took 7 bases from V and 7 from J, leaving 16 bases between them. CDR3 length: 13 residues. The chain's CDR3 is CASTSQLGGGYTF. DNA for the CDR3: TGTGCCAGCACCTCTCAGTTGGGTGGTGGCTACACCTTC.

This clonotype came up once. At one end the junction does not follow the germline gene, possibly because of a read error. The chain links TRBV12-3 or TRBV12-4 to TRBJ2-7, with D possibly matching TRBD2 (6 bases). This CDR3 has 16 residues. This CDR3 reads CVSSLAPGHGGDEQYF. In DNA form, the CDR3 reads TGTGTCAGCAGCTTAGCGCCGGGTCACGGCGGGGACGAGCAGTACTTC.

The chain links TRBV20-1 to TRBJ2-5, with 9 bases that match TRBD2. Germline CDR1 and CDR2: DFQATT and SNEGSKA (reference sequence). J gave up 3 bases and V 5 bases, and 10 bases lay outside the gene matches. The CDR3 covers 15 residues. The CDR3, as DNA: TGCAGTGCTGGAATTAGCGGGGGCCAGGAAGAGACCCAGTACTTC. It specifies CSAGISGGQEETQYF.

The chain employs TRBV7-9 and TRBJ2-2; TRBD1 agrees at 9 bases. The CDR3 runs to 17 residues. Trimming took 5 bases from V and 1 from J; bases not matched to a gene: 8. Germline V gene sequence: CDR1 SEHNR, CDR2 FQNEAQ (reference sequence). CDR3 region: CASSPTTGQGNTGELFF. The CDR3 DNA reads TGTGCCAGCAGCCCGACCACGGGACAGGGGAACACCGGGGAGCTGTTTTTT. The variable domain in full, completed from reference TRBV7-9 and TRBJ2-2, reads DTGVSQNPRHKITKRGQNVTFRCDPISEHNRLYWYRQTLGQGPEFLTYFQNEAQLEKSRLLSDRFSAERPKGSFSTLEIQRTEQGDSAMYLCASSPTTGQGNTGELFFGEGSRLTVL.

The chain joins TRBV11-3 to TRBJ1-1; possibly TRBD1 for D (5 bases). CDR1 and CDR2 from the germline V gene are SGHNT and YENEEA. The CDR3 length is 16 residues. V lost 0 bases, J lost 5 bases, and 16 bases lay in between. The CDR3 DNA reads TGTGCCAGCAGCTTAGATGGAAGGGGCGGAAGTACTGAAGCTTTCTTT. Its protein product is CASSLDGRGGSTEAFF. Using reference TRBV11-3 and TRBJ1-1 for the parts outside the CDR3, the full variable domain is EAGVVQSPRYKIIEKKQPVAFWCNPISGHNTLYWYLQNLGQGPELLIRYENEEAVDDSQLPKDRFSAERLKGVDSTLKIQPAELGDSAVYLCASSLDGRGGSTEAFFGQGTRLTVV.

The chain recombines TRBV14 with TRBJ2-7; D gene unclear. CDR1 and CDR2 (germline): SGHDN, FVKESK. Trimming left V 1 base short and J 1 base short, with 8 bases between. CDR3 length equals 14 residues. The CDR3 spells CASSQGAVSYEQYF. The CDR3 coding sequence is TGTGCCAGCAGCCAAGGGGCGGTATCCTACGAGCAGTACTTC.